The 8 T cell receptor beta chains in this list originate from one sample, sequenced in a study of OX40 agonist ivuxolimab in advanced cancers. Clones were read by immunoSEQ multiplex PCR, and TCRdb kept only the in-frame ones, dropping some. Among some 110,000 clones listed, 85% to 95% were seen once. Sequencing used CD4+ or CD8+ T cells sorted from blood, obtained in a trial of the OX40 agonist ivuxolimab. Receptors were obtained from an adult with an advanced solid tumor such as melanoma, head and neck, liver or kidney cancer.

The chain couples TRBV7-2 to TRBJ2-4; TRBD2 matches at 11 bases. Germline CDR1 SGHTA, CDR2 FQGNSA. The junction had 8 bases not matched to a gene; V was cut back by 3 bases and J by 7 bases. The CDR3 sequence is 16 residues long. CDR3: CASSFQLAGAGNIQYF. In DNA, the CDR3 is TGTGCCAGCAGCTTTCAACTAGCGGGAGCTGGGAACATTCAGTACTTC.

This clone appeared once. The chain joins TRBV2 to TRBJ1-4, with TRBD1 matching 10 bases. The CDR3 is 15 residues long. V lost 6 bases and J lost 3; bases outside the gene matches: 4. Germline-derived CDR1 and CDR2 are SNHLY and FYNNEI. CDR3 loop: CASSGTGVPNEKLFF. The CDR3 DNA reads TGTGCCAGCAGCGGGACAGGGGTACCTAATGAAAAACTGTTTTTT.

This chain uses TRBV5-1 with TRBJ1-2; 8 bases are shared with TRBD1. Germline loops: CDR1 SGHRS, CDR2 YFSETQ. The CDR3 consists of 13 residues. The V gene end was trimmed by 4 bases and the J gene end by 5 bases; junction bases not matched to a gene: 4. Here the CDR3 DNA reads TGCGCCAGCAGCGGAGGGACAGGATATGGCTACACCTTC. This codes for CASSGGTGYGYTF.

About this clone: The identical CDR3 is also encoded by other nucleotide sequences in the sample. The chain recombines TRBV2 with TRBJ2-1; 10 nucleotides match TRBD1. In germline, CDR1 is SNHLY, CDR2 FYNNEI. This CDR3 is built from 15 residues. Losses at the gene ends were 6 bases for V and 1 base for J; bases not matched to a gene: 3. The CDR3 reads CASSPDRGSYNEQFF. Here the CDR3 DNA reads TGTGCCAGCAGCCCGGACAGGGGGTCCTACAATGAGCAGTTCTTC.

The chain is built from TRBV10-3 and TRBJ1-5, with D tentatively TRBD1 (6 bases). V was trimmed by 3 bases and J by 2 bases, leaving 8 bases between them. The germline CDR1 and CDR2 sequences are ENHRY and SYGVKD. This CDR3 spans 14 amino acids. CDR3 protein: CAISEQGGNQPQHF. In DNA, the CDR3 is TGTGCCATCAGTGAACAGGGTGGCAATCAGCCCCAGCATTTT.

The V gene is TRBV9, the J gene TRBJ2-1; D is uncertain. Germline assignment: CDR1 SGDLS and CDR2 YYNGEE. CDR3 length: 15 amino acids. V was clipped by 4 bases and J by 8 bases, with 19 bases between them. The CDR3 sequence: CASSPQVRNEYEQFF. For the CDR3, the DNA is TGTGCCAGCAGCCCCCAAGTCCGAAATGAGTATGAGCAGTTCTTC.

The chain carries TRBV5-6 and TRBJ1-5, with 8 bases lining up with TRBD1. Germline V CDR1 and CDR2: SGHDT, YYEEEE. With 0 bases clipped from V and 8 bases from J, the junction kept 4 bases outside the gene matches. The CDR3 covers 14 residues. The DNA for the CDR3 is TGTGCCAGCAGCTTGGGACAGGGGTATAAGCCCCAGCATTTT. Translated: CASSLGQGYKPQHF.

The chain couples TRBV5-1 to TRBJ1-2, with 11 bases lining up with TRBD1. V gave up 2 bases and J gave up 7 bases; unmatched junction bases: 4. Germline lookup yields CDR1 SGHRS and CDR2 YFSETQ. This CDR3 is 14 amino acids long. CDR3: CASSFGQGAGGYTF. In DNA, the CDR3 is TGCGCCAGCAGCTTCGGACAGGGGGCGGGTGGCTACACCTTC.